The entry below gives a single TCR beta chain sequence along with its context. The data originate from a study of OX40 agonist ivuxolimab in advanced cancers. In the study overall: Those enrolled were less than 85% male, with a mean age of around 58 years and ages from roughly 20 to 90.

Generated by immunoSEQ multiplex PCR, the TCRdb table keeps only in-frame clones and is missing some. The data show tens of thousands of clones, about 92% seen once. The CDR3 extends over 15 amino acids. Germline lookup yields CDR1 MNHNY and CDR2 SVGAGI (reference sequence). The germline V and J ends were trimmed by 1 base and 0 bases, with 8 bases remaining between them. J is TRBJ2-3 and V is TRBV6-6, with a weak D call TRBD2 (5 bases). The origin of this receptor is an adult with an advanced solid tumor such as melanoma, head and neck, liver or kidney cancer. The material was CD4+ or CD8+ T cells sorted from blood, obtained in a trial of the OX40 agonist ivuxolimab. CDR3 amino acids: CASSYFSVSTDTQYF. The CDR3 nucleotides read TGTGCCAGCAGTTACTTTAGCGTGAGCACAGATACGCAGTATTTT.